The 19 T cell receptor beta chains given below trace back to one sample, sequenced in a study of blood T cell repertoires in COVID-19. This table comes from immunoSEQ multiplex PCR, and its TCRdb copy is limited to in-frame clones, with some not included. The data show fewer than 200,000 clones, over 70% seen once. The sequenced sample was PBMCs or T cells enriched from blood (not recorded which). These TCRs come from a middle-aged woman with acute COVID-19.

The V gene is TRBV7-3, the J gene TRBJ2-1; 14 positions match TRBD2. This CDR3 is built from 14 residues. Trimming removed 4 bases from V and 8 bases from J; junction bases left unmatched: 1. The V gene's germline CDR1 is SGHTA and CDR2 FQGTGA. As DNA, the CDR3 is TGTGCCAGCAGCTGGGGACTAGCGGGAGATGAGCAGTTCTTC. Translated: CASSWGLAGDEQFF.

The V call is TRBV19, the J call TRBJ1-2; D perhaps matches TRBD1 (5 bases). Trimming cost V 5 bases and J 2 bases, with 15 bases left between them. The CDR3 is made up of 15 amino acids. The germline V gene encodes CDR1 LNHDA and CDR2 SQIVND (reference sequence). The CDR3 DNA reads TGTGCCAGTAGTGTGACAGCAGCTTCAAACTATGGCTACACCTTC. This translates into CASSVTAASNYGYTF.

In this sample, this clone turned up a few times. The J gene is TRBJ2-7, the V gene TRBV29-1; 9 nucleotides match TRBD2. This CDR3 contains 14 residues. V lost 4 bases and J lost 6; bases outside the gene matches: 10. Germline assignment: CDR1 SQVTM and CDR2 ANQGSEA. The CDR3 nucleotides read TGCAGCGTTGGCGGGGGGGGGTCCTCCAGCGAGCAGTACTTC. It yields the protein CSVGGGGSSSEQYF.

V is TRBV7-9 and J is TRBJ2-5; D may be TRBD1 (5 bases). Germline V gene sequence: CDR1 SEHNR, CDR2 FQNEAQ (reference sequence). The CDR3 loop spans 15 amino acids. With 3 bases removed from V and 6 bases from J, the gap between germline ends came to 17 bases. DNA for the CDR3: TGTGCCAGCAGCTTGACAGAGGATTGGGGAAAGACCCAGTACTTC. It yields the protein CASSLTEDWGKTQYF.

This clone was seen a few times. The chain joins TRBV13 to TRBJ1-2, with TRBD1 matching over 10 bases. CDR1 is PRHDT and CDR2 is FYEKMQ in the germline V gene (reference sequence). The CDR3 extends over 14 amino acids. V trimming: 5 bases; J trimming: 6 bases; junction bases outside the gene matches: 6. CDR3 DNA sequence: TGTGCCAGCAGCGCTAGCGACAGGGGGCATGGCTACACCTTC. Translated: CASSASDRGHGYTF.

The chain has TRBV6-1 and TRBJ2-1; 9 nucleotides line up with TRBD2. The V gene end was trimmed by 0 bases and the J gene end by 7 bases; junction bases not matched to a gene: 7. Looked up from germline, CDR1 is MNHNS and CDR2 is SASEGT. This CDR3 region has 16 residues. In DNA, the CDR3 is TGTGCCAGCAGTGAAGCAGGTAGCGGGAGTCTGAATGAGCAGTTCTTC. This encodes CASSEAGSGSLNEQFF.

The genes are TRBV18 and TRBJ1-1, with unresolved D. Trimming shortened V by 6 bases and J by 4 bases, and 12 bases separated the two germline ends. The CDR3 runs 13 residues. Germline-derived CDR1 and CDR2 are KGHSH and LQKENI. The CDR3 DNA reads TGTGCCAGCTCGCCCAACGCGCGCACTGAAGCTTTCTTT. Amino acids: CASSPNARTEAFF.

The CDR3 region has the DNA TGTGCCAGCAGCTTGTCTAGCGGGACCCATCAGTTCTTC. Residues: CASSLSSGTHQFF. The rearrangement joins TRBV11-3 to TRBJ2-1, with 9 nucleotides matching TRBD2. Per germline, CDR1 SGHNT and CDR2 YENEEA. The V gene end was trimmed by 3 bases and the J gene end by 13 bases; junction bases not matched to a gene: 7. The CDR3 sequence is 13 residues long.

The chain uses TRBV27 and TRBJ2-7; TRBD2 aligns across 9 bases. The CDR3 is 15 residues long. Germline CDR1 reads MNHEY; CDR2 reads SMNVEV (reference sequence). The ends lost 3 bases at V and 1 base at J; junction bases unmatched: 4. Here the CDR3 reads CASSFRSGSSYEQYF. Written as DNA, the CDR3 is TGTGCCAGCAGTTTTCGTAGCGGGAGTTCCTACGAGCAGTACTTC.

The CDR3 sequence is CASSQEGPGPVYEQYF. The CDR3 DNA is TGTGCCAGCAGCCAAGAGGGCCCAGGGCCCGTCTACGAGCAGTACTTC. The chain combines TRBV4-2 with TRBJ2-7, with D perhaps TRBD1 (5 bases). The V end lost 0 bases, the J end lost 3 bases, and 15 bases lay between the germline ends. Germline V CDR1 and CDR2: LGHNA, YNFKEQ. This CDR3 has 16 amino acids.

A single count supports this clone. The rearrangement uses TRBV21-1 and TRBJ1-4; the table's TRBD1 call for D was not verified on the DNA. TRBV21-1 is listed as a pseudogene. This CDR3 comprises 13 residues. CDR3 in DNA: TGTGCCAGCAGCTCTCAGGGTAATGAAAAACTGTTTTTT. Its protein product is CASSSQGNEKLFF.

This chain joins TRBV19 and TRBJ1-1; D uncertain. Germline-derived CDR1 and CDR2 are LNHDA and SQIVND (reference sequence). This CDR3 region has 16 residues. The V gene lost 1 base and the J gene lost 3 bases, with 15 bases spanning the gap. The CDR3 region has the DNA TGTGCCAGTAGTATAGCTGGGAGACGGGGTCACACTGAAGCTTTCTTT. It codes for CASSIAGRRGHTEAFF.

The rearrangement uses TRBV29-1 and TRBJ1-1; D is unclear. Germline V CDR1 and CDR2: SQVTM, ANQGSEA. Trimming stripped 3 bases from V and 3 bases from J, with 8 bases between. The CDR3 length is 12 residues. The CDR3 spells CSVDSSDTEAFF. In DNA, the CDR3 is TGCAGCGTTGACTCTTCGGACACTGAAGCTTTCTTT.

The chain employs TRBV7-3 and TRBJ2-1; D uncertain. V dropped 5 bases and J dropped 10 bases, with 18 bases sitting between them. The CDR3 runs 14 residues. CDR1 and CDR2 from the germline V gene are SGHTA and FQGTGA. CDR3 region: CASSPTSGFGEQFF. The DNA for the CDR3 is TGTGCCAGCAGCCCCACTTCCGGGTTCGGGGAGCAGTTCTTC.

V and J are TRBV12-5 and TRBJ1-2; 10 nucleotides agree with TRBD1. Germline V gives CDR1 LGHNT, CDR2 FRNRAP. V shed 5 bases and J 6 bases; nucleotides not matched to a gene: 6. The CDR3 loop spans 14 amino acids. The CDR3 spells CASGPGTGDHGYTF. The CDR3 DNA is TGTGCTAGTGGTCCCGGGACAGGGGATCATGGCTACACCTTC.

The chain combines TRBV6-1 with TRBJ1-1; the D is unclear. This CDR3 contains 12 residues. Germline CDR1 is MNHNS and CDR2 is SASEGT. The V end was cut by 3 bases, the J end by 4 bases, with 6 bases between. The CDR3 bases are TGTGCCAGCAGTGAGGTCAGCACTGAAGCTTTCTTT. This translates into CASSEVSTEAFF.

V and J are TRBV7-3 and TRBJ1-6; perhaps TRBD1 as D (6 bases). This CDR3 has 14 amino acids. The germline V gene has CDR1 SGHTA and CDR2 FQGTGA. The V end lost 5 bases, the J end lost 6 bases, and 11 bases lay between the germline ends. The CDR3 loop reads CASSLQGSNSPLHF. CDR3 sequence (DNA): TGTGCCAGCAGCCTACAGGGCTCTAATTCACCCCTCCACTTT.

This clone was seen only once. J is TRBJ1-1 and V is TRBV7-2; D is ambiguous. Germline V CDR1 and CDR2: SGHTA, FQGNSA. V gave up 1 base and J gave up 6 bases, with 6 bases separating them. This CDR3 is 12 amino acids long. The CDR3: CASSLDFAEAFF. Here the CDR3 DNA reads TGTGCCAGCAGCTTAGATTTCGCTGAAGCTTTCTTT.

This chain links TRBV6-1 with TRBJ2-7; the D gene is possibly TRBD2 (6 bases). Germline CDR1 and CDR2: MNHNS and SASEGT. With 2 bases removed from V and 2 bases from J, the gap between germline ends came to 13 bases. This CDR3 is 15 amino acids long. Here the CDR3 reads CASSERGSGAYEQYV. The CDR3 coding sequence is TGTGCCAGCAGTGAACGCGGTTCGGGAGCCTACGAGCAGTACGTC.